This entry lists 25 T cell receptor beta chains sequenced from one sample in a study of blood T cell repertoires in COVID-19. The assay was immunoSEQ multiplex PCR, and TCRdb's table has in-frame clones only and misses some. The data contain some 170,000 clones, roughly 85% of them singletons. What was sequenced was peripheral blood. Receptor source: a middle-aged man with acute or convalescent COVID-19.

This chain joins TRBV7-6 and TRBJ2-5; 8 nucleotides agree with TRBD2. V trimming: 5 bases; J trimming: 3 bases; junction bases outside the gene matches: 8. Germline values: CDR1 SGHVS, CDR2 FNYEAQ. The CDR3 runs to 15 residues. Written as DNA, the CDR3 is TGTGCCAGCAGCCCCGGGACTAGACGTGAAGAGACCCAGTACTTC. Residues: CASSPGTRREETQYF.

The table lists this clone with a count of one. CDR3 protein: CASSRSTGYNSPLHF. As DNA, the CDR3 is TGTGCCAGCAGTCGATCAACAGGGTATAATTCACCCCTCCACTTT. This chain uses TRBV6-6 with TRBJ1-6; D might be TRBD1 (6 bases). The CDR3 loop spans 15 amino acids. Between the trimmed V and J ends, which lost 5 bases and 4 bases, there was a span of 12 bases. Germline CDR1 is MNHNY and CDR2 is SVGAGI (reference sequence).

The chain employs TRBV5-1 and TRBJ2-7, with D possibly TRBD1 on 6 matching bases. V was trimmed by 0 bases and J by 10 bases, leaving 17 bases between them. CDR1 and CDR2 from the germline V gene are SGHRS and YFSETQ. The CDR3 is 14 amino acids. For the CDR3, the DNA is TGCGCCAGCAGCTTGGCCCAAGCCCCAGGGGAACAGTACTTC. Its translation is CASSLAQAPGEQYF.

The CDR3 DNA sequence: TGTGCCAGCAGCCAGACAGGGTCGGAGTCCCGCGAGCAGTACTTC. It specifies CASSQTGSESREQYF. The rearrangement joins TRBV7-9 to TRBJ2-7; 7 nucleotides line up with TRBD1. Germline-derived CDR1 and CDR2 are SEHNR and FQNEAQ (reference sequence). With V trimmed by 5 bases and J by 6 bases, 13 bases remained unmatched. The CDR3 loop spans 15 amino acids.

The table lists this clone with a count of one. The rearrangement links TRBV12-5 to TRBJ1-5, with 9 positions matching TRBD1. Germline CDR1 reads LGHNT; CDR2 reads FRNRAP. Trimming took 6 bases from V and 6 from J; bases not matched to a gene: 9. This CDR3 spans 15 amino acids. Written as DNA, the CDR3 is TGTGCTAGTGGCTCAGGACAGGGGTCCGTTCAGCCCCAGCATTTT. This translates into CASGSGQGSVQPQHF.

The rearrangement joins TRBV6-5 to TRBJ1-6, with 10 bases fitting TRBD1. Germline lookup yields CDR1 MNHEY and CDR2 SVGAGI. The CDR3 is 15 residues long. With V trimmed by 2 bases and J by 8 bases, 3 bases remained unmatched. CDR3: CASSYPGTGDSPLHF. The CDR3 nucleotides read TGTGCCAGCAGTTACCCCGGGACAGGGGATTCACCCCTCCACTTT.

CDR3 residues: CATSEPTGGSETQYF. The CDR3 DNA reads as TGTGCCACCAGTGAGCCCACAGGGGGCAGTGAGACCCAGTACTTC. This chain links TRBV24-1 with TRBJ2-5; 9 nucleotides align to TRBD1. V shed 4 bases, J shed 5 bases, and the junction held 7 bases outside the gene matches. CDR1 is KGHDR and CDR2 is SFDVKD in the germline V gene. The CDR3 extends over 15 amino acids.

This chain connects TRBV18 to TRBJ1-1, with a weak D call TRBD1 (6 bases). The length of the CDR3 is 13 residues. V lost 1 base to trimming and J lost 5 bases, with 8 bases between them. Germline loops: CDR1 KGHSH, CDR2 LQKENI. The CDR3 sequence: CASSPQGTTEAFF. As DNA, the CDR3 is TGTGCCAGCTCACCACAAGGGACAACTGAAGCTTTCTTT.

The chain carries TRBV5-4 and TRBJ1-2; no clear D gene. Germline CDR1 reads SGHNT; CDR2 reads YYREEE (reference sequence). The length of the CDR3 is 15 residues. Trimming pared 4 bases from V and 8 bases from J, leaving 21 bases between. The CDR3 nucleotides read TGTGCCAGCAGCGATACGACACGGGGTTTCGACGGCTACACCTTC. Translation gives CASSDTTRGFDGYTF.

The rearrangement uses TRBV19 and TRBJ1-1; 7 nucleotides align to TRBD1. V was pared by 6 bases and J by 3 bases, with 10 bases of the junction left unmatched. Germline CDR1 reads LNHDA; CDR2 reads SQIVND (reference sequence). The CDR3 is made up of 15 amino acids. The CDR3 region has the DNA TGTGCCAGTAGGGGTCAGGGGGGTCGGGACACTGAAGCTTTCTTT. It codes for CASRGQGGRDTEAFF.

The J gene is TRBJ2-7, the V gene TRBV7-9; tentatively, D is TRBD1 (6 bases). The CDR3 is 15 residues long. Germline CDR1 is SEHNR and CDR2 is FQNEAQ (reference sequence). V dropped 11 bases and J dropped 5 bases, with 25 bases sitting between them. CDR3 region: CAPGRLTIRGNEQYF. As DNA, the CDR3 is TGTGCCCCCGGCAGACTTACGATCAGGGGAAACGAGCAGTACTTC.

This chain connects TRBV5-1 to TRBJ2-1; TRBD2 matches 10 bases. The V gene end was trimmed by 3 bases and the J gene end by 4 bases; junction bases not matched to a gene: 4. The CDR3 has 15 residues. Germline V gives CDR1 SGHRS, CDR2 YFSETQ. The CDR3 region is CASSYLAGEYNEQFF. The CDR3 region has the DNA TGCGCCAGCAGCTACCTAGCGGGGGAGTACAATGAGCAGTTCTTC.

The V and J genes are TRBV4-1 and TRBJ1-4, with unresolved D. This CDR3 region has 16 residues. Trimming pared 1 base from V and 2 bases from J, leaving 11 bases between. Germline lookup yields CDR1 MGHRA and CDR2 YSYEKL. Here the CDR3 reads CASSQGPSMTNEKLFF. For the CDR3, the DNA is TGCGCCAGCAGCCAAGGGCCGTCGATGACTAATGAAAAACTGTTTTTT.

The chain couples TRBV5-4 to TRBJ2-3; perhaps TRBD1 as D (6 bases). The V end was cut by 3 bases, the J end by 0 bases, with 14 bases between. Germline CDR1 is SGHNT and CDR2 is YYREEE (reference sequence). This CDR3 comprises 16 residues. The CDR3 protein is CASSSGQSRSTDTQYF. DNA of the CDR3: TGTGCCAGCAGCTCTGGACAGTCAAGGAGCACAGATACGCAGTATTTT.

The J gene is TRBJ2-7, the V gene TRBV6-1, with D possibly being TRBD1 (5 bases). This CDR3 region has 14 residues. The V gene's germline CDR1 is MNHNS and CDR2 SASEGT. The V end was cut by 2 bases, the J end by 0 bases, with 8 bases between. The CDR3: CASSELTASYEQYF. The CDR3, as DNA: TGTGCCAGCAGTGAACTGACAGCCTCCTACGAGCAGTACTTC.

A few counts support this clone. This CDR3 is CASSPRLGDTQYF. For the CDR3, the DNA is TGTGCCAGCAGCCCCAGACTAGGAGATACGCAGTATTTT. The chain recombines TRBV7-8 with TRBJ2-3, with D maybe TRBD2 (6 bases). Trimming removed 5 bases from V and 5 bases from J, with 11 bases in between. Germline CDR1 reads SGHVS; CDR2 reads FQNEAQ. The CDR3 consists of 13 residues.

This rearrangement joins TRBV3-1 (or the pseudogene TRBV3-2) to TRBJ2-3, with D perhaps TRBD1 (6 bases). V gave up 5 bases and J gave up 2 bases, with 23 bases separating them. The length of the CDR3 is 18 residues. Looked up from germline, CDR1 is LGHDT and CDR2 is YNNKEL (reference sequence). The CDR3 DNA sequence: TGTGCCAGCAGCTCATATCCAGGGGTGGAAGGGTACACAGATACGCAGTATTTT. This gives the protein CASSSYPGVEGYTDTQYF.

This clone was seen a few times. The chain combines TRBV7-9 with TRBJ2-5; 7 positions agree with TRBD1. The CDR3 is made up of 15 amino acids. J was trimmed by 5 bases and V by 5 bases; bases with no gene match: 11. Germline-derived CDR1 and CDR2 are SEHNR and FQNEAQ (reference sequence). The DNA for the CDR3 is TGTGCCAGCAGCAGAATCACAGGGGCCGGGGAGACCCAGTACTTC. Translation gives CASSRITGAGETQYF.

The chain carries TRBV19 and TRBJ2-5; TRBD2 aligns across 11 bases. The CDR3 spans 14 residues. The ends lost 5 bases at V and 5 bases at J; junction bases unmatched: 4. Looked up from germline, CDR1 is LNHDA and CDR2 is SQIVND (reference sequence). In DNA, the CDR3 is TGTGCCAGTAGTTTGACTAGCGGGGTGGAGACCCAGTACTTC. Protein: CASSLTSGVETQYF.

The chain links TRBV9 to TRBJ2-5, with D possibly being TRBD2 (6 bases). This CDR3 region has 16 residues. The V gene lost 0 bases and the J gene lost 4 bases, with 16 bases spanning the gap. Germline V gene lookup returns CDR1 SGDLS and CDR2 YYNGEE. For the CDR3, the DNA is TGTGCCAGCAGCGTAGAGGAATCCGGGGGTGGAGAGACCCAGTACTTC. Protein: CASSVEESGGGETQYF.

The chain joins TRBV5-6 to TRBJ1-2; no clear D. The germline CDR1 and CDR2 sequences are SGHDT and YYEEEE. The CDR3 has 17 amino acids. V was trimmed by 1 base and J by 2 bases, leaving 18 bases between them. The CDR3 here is CASSLFTPQYINYGYTF. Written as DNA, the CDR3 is TGTGCCAGCAGCTTGTTTACCCCTCAGTATATAAACTATGGCTACACCTTC.

Written as DNA, the CDR3 is TGTGCCAGCAGCTTCGTGCCGGGGGGGAGCACAGATACGCAGTATTTT. Protein: CASSFVPGGSTDTQYF. This chain joins TRBV7-9 and TRBJ2-3; TRBD2 matches at 8 bases. This CDR3 has 16 amino acids. V shed 3 bases and J 0 bases; nucleotides not matched to a gene: 5. The germline V gene encodes CDR1 SEHNR and CDR2 FQNEAQ (reference sequence).

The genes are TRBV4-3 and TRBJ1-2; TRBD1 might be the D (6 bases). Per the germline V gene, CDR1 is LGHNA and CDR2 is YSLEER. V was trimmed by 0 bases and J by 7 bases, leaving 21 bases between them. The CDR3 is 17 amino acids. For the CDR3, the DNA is TGCGCCAGCAGCCAAGAGAAACAGGGTAGAGGGTCGGGTGGCTACACCTTC. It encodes CASSQEKQGRGSGGYTF.

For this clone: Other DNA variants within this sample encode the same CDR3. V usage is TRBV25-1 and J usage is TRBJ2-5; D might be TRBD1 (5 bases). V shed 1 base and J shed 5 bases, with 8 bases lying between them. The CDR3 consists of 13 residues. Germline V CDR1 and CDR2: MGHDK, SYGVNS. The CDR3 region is CASSEWGRETQYF. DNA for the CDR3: TGTGCCAGCAGTGAATGGGGCCGGGAGACCCAGTACTTC.

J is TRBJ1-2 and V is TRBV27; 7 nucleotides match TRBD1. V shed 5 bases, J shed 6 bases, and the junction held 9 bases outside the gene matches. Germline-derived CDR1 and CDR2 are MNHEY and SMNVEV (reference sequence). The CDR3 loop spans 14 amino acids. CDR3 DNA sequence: TGTGCCAGCAGTAGACAGGGAGAAATCAATGGCTACACCTTC. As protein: CASSRQGEINGYTF.